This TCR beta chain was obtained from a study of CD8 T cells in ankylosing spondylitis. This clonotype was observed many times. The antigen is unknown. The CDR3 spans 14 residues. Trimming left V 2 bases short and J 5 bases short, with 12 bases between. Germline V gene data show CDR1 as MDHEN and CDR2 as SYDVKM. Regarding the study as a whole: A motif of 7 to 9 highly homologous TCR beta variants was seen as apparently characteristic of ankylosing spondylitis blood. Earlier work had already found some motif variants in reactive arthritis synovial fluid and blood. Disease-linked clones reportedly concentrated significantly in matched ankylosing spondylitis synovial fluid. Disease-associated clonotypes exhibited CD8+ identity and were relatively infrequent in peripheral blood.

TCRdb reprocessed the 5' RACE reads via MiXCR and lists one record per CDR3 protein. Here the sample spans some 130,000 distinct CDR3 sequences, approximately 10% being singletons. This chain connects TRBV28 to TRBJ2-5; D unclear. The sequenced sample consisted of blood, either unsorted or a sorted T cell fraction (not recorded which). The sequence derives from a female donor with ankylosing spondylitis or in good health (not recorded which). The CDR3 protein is CASSLPVEWETQYF. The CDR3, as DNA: TGTGCCAGCAGTTTACCCGTGGAATGGGAGACCCAGTACTTC.